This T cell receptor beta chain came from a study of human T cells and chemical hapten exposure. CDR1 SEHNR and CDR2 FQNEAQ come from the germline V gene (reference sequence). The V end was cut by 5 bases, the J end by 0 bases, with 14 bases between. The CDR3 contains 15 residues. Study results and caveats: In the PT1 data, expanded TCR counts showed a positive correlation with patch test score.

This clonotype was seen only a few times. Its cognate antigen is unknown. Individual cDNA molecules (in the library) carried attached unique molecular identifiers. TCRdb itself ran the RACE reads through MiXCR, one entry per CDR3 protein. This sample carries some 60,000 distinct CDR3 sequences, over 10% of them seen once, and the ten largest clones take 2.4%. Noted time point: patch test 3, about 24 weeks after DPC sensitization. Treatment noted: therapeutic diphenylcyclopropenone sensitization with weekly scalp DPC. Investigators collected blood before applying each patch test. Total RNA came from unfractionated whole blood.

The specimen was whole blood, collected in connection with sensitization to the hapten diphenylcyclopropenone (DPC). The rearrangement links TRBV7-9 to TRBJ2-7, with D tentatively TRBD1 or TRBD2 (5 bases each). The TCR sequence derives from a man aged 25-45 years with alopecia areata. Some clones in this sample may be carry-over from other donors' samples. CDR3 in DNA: TGTGCCAGCAGCCCCCCCGGGACGGGCTCCTACGAGCAGTACTTC. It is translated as CASSPPGTGSYEQYF.